A single sample gave rise to the 25 T cell receptor beta chains below, sequenced in a study of identical twins. TCRdb passed the 5' RACE reads through MiXCR, listing each CDR3 protein once. The data contain under 900,000 distinct CDR3 sequences, 15% to 20% of them singletons. These data were also reused for a study on T cells expressing NK-cell markers.

The sequencing input was PBMCs. The source is a woman aged 18-29 years in good health.

This clonotype showed up just a few times. The V call is TRBV7-9, the J call TRBJ2-5; no clear D. V lost 5 bases, J lost 5 bases, and 15 bases lay in between. CDR1 is SEHNR, CDR2 FQNEAQ, per germline (reference sequence). The CDR3 is 14 residues long. The CDR3, as DNA: TGTGCCAGCAGCCCGAGAGGCGAGAAGGAGACCCAGTACTTC. Its translation: CASSPRGEKETQYF. The full variable domain, rest sourced from reference TRBV7-9 and TRBJ2-5, is DTGVSQNPRHKITKRGQNVTFRCDPISEHNRLYWYRQTLGQGPEFLTYFQNEAQLEKSRLLSDRFSAERPKGSFSTLEIQRTEQGDSAMYLCASSPRGEKETQYFGPGTRLLVL.

This chain uses TRBV6-2 or TRBV6-3 with TRBJ2-4, with 9 bases identical to TRBD1. V was pared by 3 bases and J by 8 bases, with 8 bases of the junction left unmatched. CDR3 length: 15 amino acids. Germline V gene sequence: CDR1 MNHEY, CDR2 SVGEGT. CDR3 sequence: CASSYKGTGSDIQYF. CDR3 coding DNA: TGTGCCAGCAGTTATAAGGGGACAGGGAGTGACATTCAGTACTTC.

This chain joins TRBV11-2 and TRBJ2-1; tentative D call: TRBD1 (6 bases). The CDR3 has 13 amino acids. Trimming took 5 bases from V and 7 from J, leaving 12 bases between them. CDR1 and CDR2 (germline): SGHAT, FQNNGV. The DNA of the CDR3 is TGTGCCAGCAGCCGAAGACAGGCAAATGAGCAGTTCTTC. Translated, it gives CASSRRQANEQFF.

The sample holds many counts of this clonotype. The rearrangement links TRBV5-6 to TRBJ2-3; a weak D match, TRBD1 (6 bases). With 5 bases removed from V and 13 bases from J, the gap between germline ends came to 23 bases. The germline gives CDR1 SGHDT, CDR2 YYEEEE. The CDR3 loop spans 14 amino acids. CDR3 DNA sequence: TGTGCCAGCAGTTCAATCAGGGGCGGCGGGCCGGAGTATTTT. Its protein is CASSSIRGGGPEYF.

The J gene is TRBJ2-1, the V gene TRBV6-2 or TRBV6-3; D is perhaps TRBD2 (6 bases). Germline-derived CDR1 and CDR2 are MNHEY and SVGEGT. Trimming removed 4 bases from V and 9 bases from J, with 13 bases in between. The CDR3 consists of 13 residues. The chain's CDR3 is CASSSLTRSEQFF. DNA of the CDR3: TGTGCCAGCAGTTCCTTGACTAGATCTGAGCAGTTCTTC.

The rearrangement links TRBV5-6 to TRBJ2-1; 12 bases agree with TRBD2. Trimming at V came to 3 bases and at J to 7 bases, leaving 17 bases not matched to a gene. CDR1 is SGHDT, CDR2 YYEEEE, per germline. The CDR3 contains 19 residues. The CDR3 DNA is TGTGCCAGCAGCTCCACCGGGACTAGCGGGCCGCCCACTCCAAATGAGCAGTTCTTC. Residues: CASSSTGTSGPPTPNEQFF.

The rearrangement uses TRBV20-1 and TRBJ2-7; weak D call: TRBD1 (5 bases). Germline V lookup: CDR1 DFQATT, CDR2 SNEGSKA (reference sequence). V was pared by 3 bases and J by 0 bases, with 15 bases between. This CDR3 is 15 amino acids long. The CDR3: CSARTSYRNSYEQYF. CDR3 in DNA: TGCAGTGCTAGGACCTCTTACAGGAACTCCTACGAGCAGTACTTC.

This clonotype was observed many times. The chain employs TRBV12-3 or TRBV12-4 and TRBJ1-3, with D unclear. V lost 8 bases to trimming and J lost 2 bases, with 19 bases between them. The CDR3 is 16 residues long. As DNA, the CDR3 is TGTGCCAGCGGTACCGGGCGAGGTCTAACTGGAAACACCATATATTTT. This sequence encodes CASGTGRGLTGNTIYF.

The chain combines TRBV29-1 with TRBJ1-2; D possibly corresponds to TRBD1 (5 bases). This CDR3 has 14 residues. V dropped 3 bases and J dropped 2 bases, with 13 bases sitting between them. Germline loops: CDR1 SQVTM, CDR2 ANQGSEA. The CDR3 here is CSVDTGGLNYGYTF. CDR3 nucleotide sequence: TGCAGCGTTGATACAGGCGGCCTCAACTATGGCTACACCTTC.

This clonotype has only a few counts. J is TRBJ2-3 and V is TRBV12-3 or TRBV12-4, with TRBD1 matching over 8 bases. This CDR3 has 15 amino acids. V lost 5 bases, J lost 1 base, and 5 bases stayed unmatched. As DNA, the CDR3 is TGTGCCAGCAGTCAGACAGGGGTTGGCACAGATACGCAGTATTTT. It codes for CASSQTGVGTDTQYF.

The V gene is TRBV6-6, the J gene TRBJ2-1; TRBD1 might be the D (6 bases). Germline loops: CDR1 MNHNY, CDR2 SVGAGI (reference sequence). The CDR3 runs 13 residues. V shed 10 bases and J shed 4 bases, with 14 bases lying between them. The CDR3 nucleotides are TGTGCCACCACCGAGGGACATTACAATGAGCAGTTCTTC. This encodes CATTEGHYNEQFF.

For this clonotype: A junction end diverges from the germline sequence, so it may reflect a read error. The chain employs TRBV7-9 and TRBJ1-2, with D tentatively TRBD1 (5 bases). Germline V CDR1 and CDR2: SEHNR, FQNEAQ (reference sequence). The CDR3 is made up of 13 amino acids. This CDR3 is CASSLDTARGCTF. In DNA, the CDR3 is TGTGCCAGCAGCTTAGACACAGCCCGGGGCTGCACCTTC.

This sequence joins TRBV30 and TRBJ2-3; 8 positions agree with TRBD1. This CDR3 spans 14 amino acids. Losses at the gene ends were 1 base for V and 1 base for J; bases not matched to a gene: 1. Germline CDR1 reads GTSNPN; CDR2 reads SVGIG (reference sequence). This CDR3 is CAWSAGGGTDTQYF. CDR3 bases: TGTGCCTGGAGTGCAGGGGGCGGCACAGATACGCAGTATTTT. The whole variable domain, remainder taken from reference TRBV30 and TRBJ2-3, is SQTIHQWPATLVQPVGSPLSLECTVEGTSNPNLYWYRQAAGRGLQLLFYSVGIGQISSEVPQNLSASRPQDRQFILSSKKLLLSDSGFYLCAWSAGGGTDTQYFGPGTRLTVL.

V is TRBV7-2 and J is TRBJ2-3; no firm D call. V was shortened by 1 base and J by 6 bases, with 11 bases between the two germline ends. CDR3 length: 14 residues. Germline CDR1 SGHTA, CDR2 FQGNSA. The DNA for the CDR3 is TGTGCCAGCAGCTTAGGGTCTCTAGTGGATACGCAGTATTTT. Translated, it gives CASSLGSLVDTQYF.

The V call is TRBV3-1, the J call TRBJ2-5; D call uncertain. Trimming shortened V by 4 bases and J by 5 bases, and 5 bases separated the two germline ends. Per germline, CDR1 LGHDT and CDR2 YNNKEL (reference sequence). The CDR3 spans 11 residues. CDR3 sequence: CASSRYETQYF. DNA for the CDR3: TGTGCCAGCAGCCGTTACGAGACCCAGTACTTC.

This clonotype was detected only a few times. CDR3 in amino acids: CASSEKGLRVNEQFF. CDR3 nucleotides: TGTGCCAGCAGTGAAAAGGGACTGCGGGTCAATGAGCAGTTCTTC. The rearrangement joins TRBV2 to TRBJ2-1, with a weak D call TRBD2 (6 bases). There are 15 residues in the CDR3. The germline CDR1 and CDR2 sequences are SNHLY and FYNNEI. V lost 2 bases, J lost 6 bases, and 14 bases lay in between.

This clonotype occurred a few times. This rearrangement joins TRBV5-1 to TRBJ1-3; D is ambiguous. Per germline, CDR1 SGHRS and CDR2 YFSETQ. The V gene lost 0 bases and the J gene lost 3 bases, with 10 bases spanning the gap. This CDR3 region has 15 residues. CDR3 loop: CASSLAQTFGNTIYF. DNA of the CDR3: TGCGCCAGCAGCTTGGCCCAGACGTTTGGAAACACCATATATTTT.

This clonotype was seen a few times. The chain joins TRBV7-2 to TRBJ2-7; D not certain. V lost 5 bases, J lost 6 bases, and 14 bases lay in between. From germline, CDR1 is SGHTA and CDR2 FQGNSA. The CDR3 loop spans 13 amino acids. As DNA, the CDR3 is TGTGCCAGCAGCCCTTGGGCTCTTTCCGAGCAGTACTTC. Translation: CASSPWALSEQYF.

The chain employs TRBV28 and TRBJ2-4; 10 nucleotides agree with TRBD2. This CDR3 is built from 20 residues. Trimming took 2 bases from V and 1 from J; bases not matched to a gene: 14. Germline V CDR1 and CDR2: MDHEN, SYDVKM. The CDR3 bases are TGTGCCAGCAGTTTAGCCCTAGCGGGAGTAGGTGGATGGGCCAAAAACATTCAGTACTTC. This encodes CASSLALAGVGGWAKNIQYF.

The V gene is TRBV6-1, the J gene TRBJ2-3; the D is unclear. Germline CDR1 MNHNS, CDR2 SASEGT. Trimming took off 4 bases at V and 3 bases at J, with 11 bases between the two ends. The CDR3 length is 14 residues. CDR3 in DNA: TGTGCCAGCAGTGGCCTTCATGGGACAGATACGCAGTATTTT. Protein: CASSGLHGTDTQYF.

A few counts support this clonotype. Here the CDR3 reads CASTLAGGQAGYTF. The CDR3 nucleotides are TGTGCCAGCACCTTGGCCGGGGGCCAGGCTGGCTACACCTTC. The J gene is TRBJ1-2, the V gene TRBV9; TRBD1 is a possible D gene (6 bases). Trimming removed 6 bases from V and 7 bases from J, with 19 bases in between. CDR1 is SGDLS, CDR2 YYNGEE, per germline. The CDR3 extends over 14 amino acids.

This clonotype was picked up a small number of times. The rearrangement joins TRBV6-1 to TRBJ2-1; possibly TRBD1 or TRBD2 for D (5 bases each). The V gene's germline CDR1 is MNHNS and CDR2 SASEGT. V lost 7 bases, J lost 2 bases, and 15 bases lay in between. This CDR3 contains 15 residues. The CDR3 DNA sequence: TGTGCCAGCATTGGACAAAGCGGCACCTACAATGAGCAGTTCTTC. Translated: CASIGQSGTYNEQFF.

The chain joins TRBV7-6 to TRBJ1-2, with 10 nucleotides matching TRBD1. V shed 6 bases and J 6 bases; nucleotides not matched to a gene: 10. Germline-derived CDR1 and CDR2 are SGHVS and FNYEAQ. This CDR3 region has 15 residues. The CDR3 DNA reads as TGTGCCAGCAGTCCAGGGACAGGGGTAATGGATGGCTACACCTTC. It specifies CASSPGTGVMDGYTF.

This clonotype occurred many times. CDR3 residues: CASSQGGTGLREQYF. DNA for the CDR3: TGCGCCAGCAGCCAAGGCGGGACGGGTTTACGAGAGCAGTACTTC. The chain has TRBV4-3 and TRBJ2-7; a weak D match, TRBD2 (6 bases). Germline V lookup: CDR1 LGHNA, CDR2 YSLEER. Trimming shortened V by 1 base and J by 7 bases, and 17 bases separated the two germline ends. The CDR3 is made up of 15 amino acids.

This clonotype was seen a few times. The chain carries TRBV20-1 and TRBJ2-4; D gene unclear. The CDR3 length is 12 residues. V lost 5 bases and J 6 bases, leaving 11 bases between the germline ends. Germline CDR1 and CDR2: DFQATT and SNEGSKA (reference sequence). This chain's CDR3 is CSAGRTGNIQYF. CDR3 DNA sequence: TGCAGTGCTGGACGGACCGGAAACATTCAGTACTTC.